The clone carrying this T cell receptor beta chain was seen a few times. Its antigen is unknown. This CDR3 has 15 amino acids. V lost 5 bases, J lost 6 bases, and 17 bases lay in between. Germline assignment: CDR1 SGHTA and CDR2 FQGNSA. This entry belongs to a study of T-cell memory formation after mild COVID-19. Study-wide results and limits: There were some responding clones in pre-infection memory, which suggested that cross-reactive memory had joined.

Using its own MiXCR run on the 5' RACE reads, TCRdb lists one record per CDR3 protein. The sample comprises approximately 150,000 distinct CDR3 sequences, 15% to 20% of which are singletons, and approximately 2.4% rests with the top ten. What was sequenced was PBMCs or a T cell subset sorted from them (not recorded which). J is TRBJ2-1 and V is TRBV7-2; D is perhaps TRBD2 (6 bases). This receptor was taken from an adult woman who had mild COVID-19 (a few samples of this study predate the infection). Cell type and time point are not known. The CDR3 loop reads CASSPRQTRGNEQFF. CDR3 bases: TGTGCCAGCAGCCCTAGACAGACTAGGGGCAATGAGCAGTTCTTC. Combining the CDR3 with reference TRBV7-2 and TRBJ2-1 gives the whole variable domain GAGVSQSPSNKVTEKGKDVELRCDPISGHTALYWYRQSLGQGLEFLIYFQGNSAPDKSGLPSDRFSAERTGGSVSTLTIQRTQQEDSAVYLCASSPRQTRGNEQFFGPGTRLTVL.